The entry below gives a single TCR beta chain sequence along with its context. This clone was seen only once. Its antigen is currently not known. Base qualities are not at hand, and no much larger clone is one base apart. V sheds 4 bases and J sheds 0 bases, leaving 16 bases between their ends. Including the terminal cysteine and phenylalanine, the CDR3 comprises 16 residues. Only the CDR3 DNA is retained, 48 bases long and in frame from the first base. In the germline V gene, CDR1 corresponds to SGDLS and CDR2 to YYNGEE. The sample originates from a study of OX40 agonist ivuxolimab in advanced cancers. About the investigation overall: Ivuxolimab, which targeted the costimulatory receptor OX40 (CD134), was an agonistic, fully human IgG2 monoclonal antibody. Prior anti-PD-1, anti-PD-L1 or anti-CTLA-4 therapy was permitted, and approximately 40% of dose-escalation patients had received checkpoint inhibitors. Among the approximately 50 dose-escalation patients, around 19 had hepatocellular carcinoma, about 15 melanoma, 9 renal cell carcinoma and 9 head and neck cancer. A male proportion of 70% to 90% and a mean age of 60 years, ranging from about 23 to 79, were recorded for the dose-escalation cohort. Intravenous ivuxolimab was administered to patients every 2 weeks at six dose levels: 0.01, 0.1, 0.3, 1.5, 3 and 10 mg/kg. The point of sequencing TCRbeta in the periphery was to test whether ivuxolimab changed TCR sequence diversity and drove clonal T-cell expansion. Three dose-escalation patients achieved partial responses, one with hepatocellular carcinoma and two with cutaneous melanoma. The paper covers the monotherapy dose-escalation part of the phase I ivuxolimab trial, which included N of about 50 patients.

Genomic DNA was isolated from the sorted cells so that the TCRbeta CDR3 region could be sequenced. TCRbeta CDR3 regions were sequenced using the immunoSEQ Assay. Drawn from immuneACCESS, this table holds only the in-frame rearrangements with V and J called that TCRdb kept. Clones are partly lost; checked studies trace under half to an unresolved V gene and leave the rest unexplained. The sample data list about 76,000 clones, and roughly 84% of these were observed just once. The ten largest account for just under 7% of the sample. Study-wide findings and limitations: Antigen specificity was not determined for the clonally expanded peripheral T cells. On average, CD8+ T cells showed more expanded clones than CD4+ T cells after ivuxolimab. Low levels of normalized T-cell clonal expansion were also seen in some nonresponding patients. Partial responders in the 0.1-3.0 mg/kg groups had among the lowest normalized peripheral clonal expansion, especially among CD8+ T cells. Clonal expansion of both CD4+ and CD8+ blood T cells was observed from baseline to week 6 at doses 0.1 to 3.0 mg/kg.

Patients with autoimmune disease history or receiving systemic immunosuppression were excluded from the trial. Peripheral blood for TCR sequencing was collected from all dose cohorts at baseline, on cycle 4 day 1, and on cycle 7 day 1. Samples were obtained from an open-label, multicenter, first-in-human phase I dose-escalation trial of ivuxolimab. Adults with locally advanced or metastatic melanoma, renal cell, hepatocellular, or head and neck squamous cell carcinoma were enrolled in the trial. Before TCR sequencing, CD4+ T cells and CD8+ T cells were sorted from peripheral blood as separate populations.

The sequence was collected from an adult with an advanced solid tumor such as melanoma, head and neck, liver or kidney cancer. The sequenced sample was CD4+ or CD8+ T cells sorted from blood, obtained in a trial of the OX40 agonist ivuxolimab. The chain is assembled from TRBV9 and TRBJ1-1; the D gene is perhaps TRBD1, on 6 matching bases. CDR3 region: CASSRQTGLVNTEAFF. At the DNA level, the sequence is TGTGCCAGCAGCAGACAAACAGGGCTGGTGAACACTGAAGCTTTCTTT.